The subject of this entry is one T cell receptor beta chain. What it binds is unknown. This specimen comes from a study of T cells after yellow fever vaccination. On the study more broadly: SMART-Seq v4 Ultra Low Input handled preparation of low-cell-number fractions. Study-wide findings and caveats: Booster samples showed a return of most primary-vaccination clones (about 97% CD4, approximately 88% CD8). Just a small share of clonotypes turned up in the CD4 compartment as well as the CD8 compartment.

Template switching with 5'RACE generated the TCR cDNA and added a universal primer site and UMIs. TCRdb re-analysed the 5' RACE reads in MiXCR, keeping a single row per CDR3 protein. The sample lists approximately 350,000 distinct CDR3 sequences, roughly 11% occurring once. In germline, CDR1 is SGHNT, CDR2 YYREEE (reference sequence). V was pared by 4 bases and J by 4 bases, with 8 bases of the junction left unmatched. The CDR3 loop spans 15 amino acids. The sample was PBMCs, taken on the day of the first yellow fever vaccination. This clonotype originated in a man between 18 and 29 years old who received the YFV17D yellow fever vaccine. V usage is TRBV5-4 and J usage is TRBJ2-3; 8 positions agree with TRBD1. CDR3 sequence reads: CASSPRQGSSDTQYF. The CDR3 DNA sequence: TGTGCCAGCAGCCCGCGACAGGGGTCTTCAGATACGCAGTATTTT.